The next 10 T cell receptor beta chains were all read from a single sample in a study of response to subunit inactivated influenza vaccine. From the RT-PCR reads, TCRdb called clonotypes with MiXCR, one entry per CDR3 protein. The sample has about half a million distinct CDR3 sequences, 6% to 9% seen once. Sequencing used PBMCs from blood, obtained roughly 24 months after vaccination. These receptor sequences come from a man aged 50 to 75 who received an inactivated influenza vaccine.

This clonotype was found a few times. J is TRBJ2-3 and V is TRBV29-1; tentatively, D is TRBD2 (5 bases). Trimming left V 0 bases short and J 0 bases short, with 19 bases between. CDR1 is SQVTM and CDR2 is ANQGSEA in the germline V gene. The CDR3 runs 18 residues. Here the CDR3 reads CSVEDRGFSRYSTDTQYF. The CDR3 DNA reads TGCAGCGTTGAAGATCGGGGATTCAGCCGGTATAGCACAGATACGCAGTATTTT.

The V gene is TRBV7-9, the J gene TRBJ2-2; unclear D gene. The length of the CDR3 is 14 residues. With 1 base removed from V and 3 bases from J, the gap between germline ends came to 6 bases. Germline V gene lookup returns CDR1 SEHNR and CDR2 FQNEAQ (reference sequence). Written as DNA, the CDR3 is TGTGCCAGCAGCTTAGAGGTCTACACCGGGGAGCTGTTTTTT. Its translation: CASSLEVYTGELFF.

V and J are TRBV4-3 and TRBJ2-1; the D is unclear. The CDR3 is 15 amino acids. Trimming removed 0 bases from V and 0 bases from J, with 6 bases in between. Germline V lookup: CDR1 LGHNA, CDR2 YSLEER. As DNA, the CDR3 is TGCGCCAGCAGCCAAGATAAAAGCTCCTACAATGAGCAGTTCTTC. It is translated as CASSQDKSSYNEQFF.

The chain recombines TRBV7-8 with TRBJ2-7; perhaps TRBD1 as D (6 bases). V dropped 2 bases and J dropped 1 base, with 12 bases sitting between them. Germline V gives CDR1 SGHVS, CDR2 FQNEAQ. The CDR3 contains 15 residues. This chain's CDR3 is CASSLNSGQSYEQYF. The CDR3 nucleotides read TGTGCCAGCAGCTTAAATAGTGGACAGTCCTACGAGCAGTACTTC.

This clonotype occurred many times. V usage is TRBV9 and J usage is TRBJ2-1, with D perhaps matching TRBD1 or TRBD2 (5 bases each). V dropped 0 bases and J dropped 7 bases, with 14 bases sitting between them. The CDR3 runs to 15 residues. Germline V gene data show CDR1 as SGDLS and CDR2 as YYNGEE. CDR3 nucleotides: TGTGCCAGCAGCGTAGGGCAGGGAGAGGGTAATGAGCAGTTCTTC. Translation gives CASSVGQGEGNEQFF.

This clonotype was observed many times. The rearrangement uses TRBV10-3 and TRBJ2-1, with 12 positions matching TRBD2. The junction had 6 bases not matched to a gene; V was cut back by 6 bases and J by 0 bases. The CDR3 contains 17 residues. Looked up from germline, CDR1 is ENHRY and CDR2 is SYGVKD. The CDR3 sequence: CAIRASGGELSYNEQFF. The CDR3 DNA is TGTGCCATCAGGGCTAGCGGGGGGGAGCTCTCCTACAATGAGCAGTTCTTC.

This clonotype was seen ten or more times. The V and J genes are TRBV7-2 and TRBJ2-2, with D maybe TRBD1 (7 bases). V lost 5 bases and J lost 5, with 12 bases in between. Germline CDR1 reads SGHTA; CDR2 reads FQGNSA. This CDR3 has 14 residues. The CDR3 nucleotides read TGTGCCAGCAGCGTTCAGGGGGGAACCGGGGAGCTGTTTTTT. It translates to CASSVQGGTGELFF.

This clonotype was recorded at least ten times. The CDR3 sequence is CASSHSPSASTDTQYF. In nucleotides, the CDR3 is TGTGCCAGCAGCCATTCCCCTAGCGCAAGCACAGATACGCAGTATTTT. The chain couples TRBV3-1 to TRBJ2-3; tentatively, D is TRBD2 (6 bases). V was cut by 3 bases and J by 0 bases, with 13 bases left in between. The CDR3 spans 16 residues. Germline V CDR1 and CDR2: LGHDT, YNNKEL (reference sequence).

The sample holds many counts of this clonotype. The gene calls are TRBV4-2 and TRBJ1-4, with TRBD1 identical over 8 bases. Trimming cost V 0 bases and J 7 bases; bases outside gene matches: 4. CDR3 length: 15 residues. Germline V gene sequence: CDR1 LGHNA, CDR2 YNFKEQ. CDR3 protein: CASSQDRGTGEKLFF. DNA of the CDR3: TGTGCCAGCAGCCAAGATAGAGGGACAGGTGAAAAACTGTTTTTT.

The J gene is TRBJ2-7, the V gene TRBV27; 12 bases agree with TRBD1. V lost 2 bases and J lost 4; bases outside the gene matches: 6. The CDR3 extends over 16 amino acids. The V gene's germline CDR1 is MNHEY and CDR2 SMNVEV (reference sequence). The DNA of the CDR3 is TGTGCCAGCAGTTTACATAGGGACAGGGGGCAGTACGAGCAGTACTTC. The encoded protein is CASSLHRDRGQYEQYF.